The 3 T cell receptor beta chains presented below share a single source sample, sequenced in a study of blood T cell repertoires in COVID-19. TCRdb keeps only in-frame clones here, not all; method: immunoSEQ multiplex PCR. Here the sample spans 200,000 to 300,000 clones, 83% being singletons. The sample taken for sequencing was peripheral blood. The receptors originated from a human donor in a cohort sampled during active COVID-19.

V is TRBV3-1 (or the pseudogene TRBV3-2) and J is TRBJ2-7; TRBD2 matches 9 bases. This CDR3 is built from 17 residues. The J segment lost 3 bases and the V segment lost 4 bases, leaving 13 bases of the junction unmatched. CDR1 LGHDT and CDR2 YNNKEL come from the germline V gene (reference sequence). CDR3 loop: CASSRWGGGGASYEQYF. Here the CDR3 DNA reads TGTGCCAGCAGCCGATGGGGAGGCGGGGGGGCCAGCTACGAGCAGTACTTC.

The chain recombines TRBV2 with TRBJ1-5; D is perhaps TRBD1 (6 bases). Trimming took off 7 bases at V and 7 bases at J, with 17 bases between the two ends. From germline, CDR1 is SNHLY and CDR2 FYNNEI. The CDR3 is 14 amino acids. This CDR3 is CASKGTPMGQPQHF. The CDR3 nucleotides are TGTGCCAGCAAAGGGACACCCATGGGGCAGCCCCAGCATTTT.

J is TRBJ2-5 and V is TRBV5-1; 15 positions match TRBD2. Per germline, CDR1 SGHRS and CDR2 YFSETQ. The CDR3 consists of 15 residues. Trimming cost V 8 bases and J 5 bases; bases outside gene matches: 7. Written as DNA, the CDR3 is TGCGCCAGTACGGGACTAGCGGGAGGAAGGGAGACCCAGTACTTC. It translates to CASTGLAGGRETQYF.